The 28 T cell receptor beta chains below were found in one sample sequenced in a study of post-analysis software for immune sequencing data. Study-wide points: Comparison of patients with controls showed 4 to 6 TRBV segments more frequent in patients, TRBV5-6, TRBV5-1 and TRBV20-1 among them.

Carried by the TCR beta cDNA libraries were unique molecular identifiers. TCRdb re-called the PCR reads through MiXCR, storing one row per CDR3 protein. The data show hundreds of thousands of distinct CDR3 sequences, around a third seen once. No antigens are known for them. The sample comprised blood. Receptors were obtained from a girl aged 5 to 17 with multiple sclerosis.

This chain joins TRBV7-6 and TRBJ1-1; D may be TRBD1 (5 bases). CDR1 SGHVS and CDR2 FNYEAQ come from the germline V gene. This CDR3 is 14 amino acids long. V lost 5 bases and J lost 1, with 11 bases in between. The DNA of the CDR3 is TGTGCCAGCAGCGTGACGGGACCGAACACTGAAGCTTTCTTT. As protein: CASSVTGPNTEAFF. Complete variable domain (other parts from reference TRBV7-6 and TRBJ1-1): GAGVSQSPRYKVTKRGQDVALRCDPISGHVSLYWYRQALGQGPEFLTYFNYEAQQDKSGLPNDRFSAERPEGSISTLTIQRTEQRDSAMYRCASSVTGPNTEAFFGQGTRLTVV.

The CDR3 region has the DNA TGTGCCAGCAGTGGTTCACTCCAAGAGACCCAGTACTTC. It codes for CASSGSLQETQYF. V usage is TRBV28 and J usage is TRBJ2-5; unclear D gene. V was cut by 5 bases and J by 1 base, with 8 bases left in between. Germline CDR1 is MDHEN and CDR2 is SYDVKM. The CDR3 covers 13 residues.

The CDR3 DNA reads TGCAGTGCTAGAGGCGATAGCGGGGGGGCCTACGAGCAGTACTTC. This encodes CSARGDSGGAYEQYF. This chain connects TRBV20-1 to TRBJ2-7, with 11 bases matching TRBD2. The germline V gene has CDR1 DFQATT and CDR2 SNEGSKA (reference sequence). This CDR3 region has 15 residues. J gave up 2 bases and V 1 base, and 4 bases lay outside the gene matches.

This clonotype was observed a handful of times. V usage is TRBV9 and J usage is TRBJ2-7; D gene unclear. Trimming took off 0 bases at V and 5 bases at J, with 15 bases between the two ends. The CDR3 extends over 15 amino acids. Germline-derived CDR1 and CDR2 are SGDLS and YYNGEE. DNA of the CDR3: TGTGCCAGCAGCGTAGATGGCAGGATCGTTGACGAGCAGTACTTC. Encoded protein: CASSVDGRIVDEQYF.

As regards this clonotype: One end of the junction fails to match germline, which may point to a read error. V and J are TRBV12-3 or TRBV12-4 and TRBJ2-7, with 8 bases identical to TRBD2. The CDR3 runs 15 residues. As DNA, the CDR3 is TGTGCCGGCAGTTTAGAAGCGGGGGTCTCCTACGAGCAGTACTTC. Translating gives CAGSLEAGVSYEQYF.

This clonotype was observed a few times. This sequence joins TRBV7-8 and TRBJ2-3; weak D call: TRBD1 (5 bases). V lost 1 base, J lost 4 bases, and 9 bases lay in between. The CDR3 runs to 14 residues. CDR1 and CDR2 from the germline V gene are SGHVS and FQNEAQ. The CDR3, as DNA: TGTGCCAGCAGCTTAGGGGGCTTATCAGATACGCAGTATTTT. Its translation: CASSLGGLSDTQYF.

In this sample, this clonotype turned up a few times. The rearrangement links TRBV15 to TRBJ2-1; D unresolved. This CDR3 has 17 residues. V was cut by 0 bases and J by 2 bases, with 14 bases left in between. Germline assignment: CDR1 LNHNV and CDR2 YYDKDF (reference sequence). CDR3: CATSRDVGLQTYNEQFF. CDR3 nucleotide sequence: TGTGCCACCAGCAGAGATGTTGGGCTTCAAACCTACAATGAGCAGTTCTTC.

The rearrangement joins TRBV6-2 or TRBV6-3 to TRBJ1-2; D not resolved. The germline V and J ends were trimmed by 6 bases and 3 bases, with 17 bases remaining between them. The germline V gene encodes CDR1 MNHEY and CDR2 SVGEGT. The CDR3 runs 15 residues. The CDR3: CASSPRTAMDYGYTF. The CDR3 DNA sequence: TGTGCCAGCAGCCCACGGACCGCCATGGACTATGGCTACACCTTC.

The rearrangement uses TRBV20-1 and TRBJ2-1, with 7 bases aligning to TRBD1. Germline V CDR1 and CDR2: DFQATT, SNEGSKA (reference sequence). This CDR3 is built from 14 residues. Trimming removed 5 bases from V and 9 bases from J; junction bases left unmatched: 13. The CDR3 here is CSAARDSLEVEQFF. CDR3 nucleotides: TGCAGTGCTGCCCGGGACAGCCTAGAGGTTGAGCAGTTCTTC.

V is TRBV12-3 or TRBV12-4 and J is TRBJ2-1; 15 bases fit TRBD2. V gave up 7 bases and J gave up 1 base; unmatched junction bases: 8. The CDR3 is 18 residues long. CDR3 in DNA: TGTGCCAGCACCGGGGGACTAGCGGGGGGTCGTTCCTACAATGAGCAGTTCTTC. Protein sequence: CASTGGLAGGRSYNEQFF.

The rearrangement uses TRBV12-3 or TRBV12-4 and TRBJ1-4; no reliable D call. The ends were cut back, 3 bases at V and 7 bases at J, with 9 bases in the middle. The CDR3 sequence is 13 residues long. CDR3 in DNA: TGTGCCAGCAGTTTTATGGTGGGTGAAAAACTGTTTTTT. This codes for CASSFMVGEKLFF.

The chain joins TRBV6-5 to TRBJ2-3; D is unresolved. V lost 6 bases to trimming and J lost 7 bases, with 5 bases between them. The CDR3 runs 10 residues. Germline V gives CDR1 MNHEY, CDR2 SVGAGI. The CDR3 protein is CASSRNTQYF. The CDR3 nucleotides read TGTGCCAGCAGCCGGAATACGCAGTATTTT.

V is TRBV2 and J is TRBJ2-1; TRBD2 is a possible D gene (5 bases). Trimming took off 2 bases at V and 4 bases at J, with 15 bases between the two ends. This CDR3 is built from 16 residues. Germline V gene sequence: CDR1 SNHLY, CDR2 FYNNEI. Written as DNA, the CDR3 is TGTGCCAGCAGTGAAAGGGTTCTCGGGGATTACAATGAGCAGTTCTTC. As protein: CASSERVLGDYNEQFF.

The CDR3 sequence: CSAREGGSNQPQHF. The CDR3 bases are TGCAGTGCTAGAGAGGGGGGGAGCAATCAGCCCCAGCATTTT. The chain recombines TRBV20-1 with TRBJ1-5, with D perhaps TRBD1 (5 bases). The V gene lost 0 bases and the J gene lost 1 base, with 7 bases spanning the gap. The V gene's germline CDR1 is DFQATT and CDR2 SNEGSKA (reference sequence). The CDR3 is 14 amino acids.

The chain recombines TRBV7-2 with TRBJ2-5, with TRBD2 matching over 15 bases. The CDR3 is 15 residues long. CDR1 SGHTA and CDR2 FQGNSA come from the germline V gene. The V and J ends lost 5 bases and 5 bases, in that order; junction bases with no gene match: 3. The DNA for the CDR3 is TGTGCCAGCAGCGTCGGGACTAGCGGGGGGGAGACCCAGTACTTC. This gives the protein CASSVGTSGGETQYF.

This clonotype was picked up many times. This chain connects TRBV12-3 or TRBV12-4 to TRBJ2-1; 10 nucleotides align to TRBD1. The V gene end was trimmed by 6 bases and the J gene end by 1 base; junction bases not matched to a gene: 9. CDR3 length: 17 amino acids. CDR3 sequence: CASSQRDRGISYNEQFF. The CDR3, as DNA: TGTGCCAGCAGCCAGAGGGACAGGGGCATTTCCTACAATGAGCAGTTCTTC.

This clonotype was recorded a few times. J is TRBJ2-1 and V is TRBV29-1; a possible D gene is TRBD2 (5 bases). Trimming pared 6 bases from V and 7 bases from J, leaving 22 bases between. Germline CDR1 is SQVTM and CDR2 is ANQGSEA. This CDR3 comprises 15 residues. The CDR3 loop is CSVDERLAEGNEQFF. As DNA, the CDR3 is TGCAGCGTCGATGAGCGGCTAGCTGAAGGGAATGAGCAGTTCTTC.

Details on this clonotype: The junction and the germline gene differ at one end; a read error may be behind it. The chain uses TRBV7-6 and TRBJ1-1; D perhaps matches TRBD1 (5 bases). The CDR3 extends over 15 amino acids. CDR1 and CDR2 from the germline V gene are SGHVS and FNYEAQ. The DNA for the CDR3 is TGTGCCAGCAGCTTAGATGGGACGGGGAGCACTGAGGCTTTCTTT. It translates to CASSLDGTGSTEAFF.

This chain uses TRBV6-5 with TRBJ1-4; possibly TRBD1 for D (5 bases). Germline V gene lookup returns CDR1 MNHEY and CDR2 SVGAGI. This CDR3 contains 18 residues. Trimming cost V 1 base and J 6 bases, with 21 bases left between them. Here the CDR3 reads CASSYLGPGTDADEKLFF. Here the CDR3 DNA reads TGTGCCAGCAGTTACTTGGGACCCGGGACGGATGCGGATGAAAAACTGTTTTTT.

This rearrangement joins TRBV7-9 to TRBJ1-4; no clear D gene. V was clipped by 7 bases and J by 5 bases, with 17 bases between them. This CDR3 is built from 15 residues. CDR1 SEHNR and CDR2 FQNEAQ come from the germline V gene (reference sequence). DNA of the CDR3: TGTGCCAGCAATTCAGGAGGCGTTAACAATGAAAAACTGTTTTTT. It codes for CASNSGGVNNEKLFF.

This clonotype was observed a few times. J is TRBJ2-3 and V is TRBV12-3 or TRBV12-4; D assignment may be TRBD1 or TRBD2 (5 bases each). The V end lost 5 bases, the J end lost 3 bases, and 15 bases lay between the germline ends. The CDR3 spans 15 residues. CDR3 nucleotides: TGTGCCAGCAGTCCTGGCTGGGGGTGGACAGATACGCAGTATTTT. Its translation: CASSPGWGWTDTQYF.

V usage is TRBV5-1 and J usage is TRBJ2-1; 8 positions match TRBD2. The V gene's germline CDR1 is SGHRS and CDR2 YFSETQ. The CDR3 is made up of 15 amino acids. The V and J ends lost 1 base and 6 bases, in that order; junction bases with no gene match: 6. The CDR3 is CASSLMAGGTNEQFF. DNA of the CDR3: TGCGCCAGCAGCTTGATGGCGGGGGGAACCAATGAGCAGTTCTTC.

This clonotype was detected only a few times. This rearrangement joins TRBV12-3 or TRBV12-4 to TRBJ1-1; 9 bases align to TRBD1. J was trimmed by 1 base and V by 6 bases; bases with no gene match: 6. The CDR3 is made up of 15 amino acids. DNA for the CDR3: TGTGCCAGCAGCCGACAGGGGGGAGGGAACACTGAAGCTTTCTTT. Protein product: CASSRQGGGNTEAFF.

This clonotype was found many times. This chain joins TRBV15 and TRBJ2-7, with TRBD2 matching 15 bases. The junction had 9 bases not matched to a gene; V was cut back by 2 bases and J by 4 bases. The CDR3 has 18 residues. Germline CDR1 LNHNV, CDR2 YYDKDF (reference sequence). The CDR3, as DNA: TGTGCCACCAGCAGACTCGGACTAGCGGGGGGGCCAGGTTACGAGCAGTACTTC. This sequence encodes CATSRLGLAGGPGYEQYF.

This chain joins TRBV6-1 and TRBJ2-3; D not resolved. V shed 2 bases and J shed 3 bases, with 12 bases lying between them. Per the germline V gene, CDR1 is MNHNS and CDR2 is SASEGT. This CDR3 has 15 residues. As DNA, the CDR3 is TGTGCCAGCAGTGAAAACCCCTACAGAACAGATACGCAGTATTTT. This codes for CASSENPYRTDTQYF.

This clonotype showed up just a few times. The chain carries TRBV5-1 and TRBJ2-3, with D perhaps TRBD2 (5 bases). Germline assignment: CDR1 SGHRS and CDR2 YFSETQ. The ends were cut back, 4 bases at V and 0 bases at J, with 12 bases in the middle. The CDR3 is 15 residues long. CDR3 nucleotides: TGCGCCAGCAGCCCGGGATGGCGGAGCACAGATACGCAGTATTTT. Its protein is CASSPGWRSTDTQYF.

V usage is TRBV7-9 and J usage is TRBJ2-5; D is possibly TRBD1 or TRBD2 (5 bases each). Trimming left V 5 bases short and J 5 bases short, with 18 bases between. Germline assignment: CDR1 SEHNR and CDR2 FQNEAQ (reference sequence). This CDR3 has 15 residues. The CDR3 DNA sequence: TGTGCCAGCAGCCATGCCGGGACCTTCGGGGAGACCCAGTACTTC. The encoded protein is CASSHAGTFGETQYF.

A remark on this clonotype: A much larger clone sits a single nucleotide away, making a read error possible. The chain is built from TRBV20-1 and TRBJ2-5; 8 bases agree with TRBD2. Trimming took 1 base from V and 7 from J; bases not matched to a gene: 17. The CDR3 length is 17 residues. Germline V gene sequence: CDR1 DFQATT, CDR2 SNEGSKA (reference sequence). The CDR3 nucleotides are TGCAGTGCTAGAGGTCGGGCGGGGGGCCTTCGCCACGGGACCCAGTACTTC. As protein: CSARGRAGGLRHGTQYF.